Reported below is one T cell receptor beta chain. What it recognizes is unknown. The data were taken from a study of OX40 agonist ivuxolimab in advanced cancers. Sequenced by immunoSEQ multiplex PCR; TCRdb stores in-frame clones only, minus some. This repertoire shows about 62,000 clones, 84% found once; its top ten account for roughly 2.3%. This CDR3 region has 15 residues. Germline CDR1 and CDR2: LNHDA and SQIVND (reference sequence). With 4 bases removed from V and 5 bases from J, the gap between germline ends came to 15 bases. The study's findings and limits: The authors did not determine the antigen specificity of the expanded peripheral T cells. CD8+ T cells averaged more expanded clones than CD4+.

Patients with a history of autoimmune disease or on systemic immunosuppression were excluded. The TCR was taken from an adult with an advanced solid tumor such as melanoma, head and neck, liver or kidney cancer. This sample comprised CD4+ or CD8+ T cells sorted from blood, obtained in a trial of the OX40 agonist ivuxolimab. The V gene is TRBV19, the J gene TRBJ1-5; D not certain. CDR3 bases: TGTGCCAGTAGTACCGCCGCGGGGAAGGATCAGCCCCAGCATTTT. Protein sequence: CASSTAAGKDQPQHF.